The 31 T cell receptor beta chains presented below share a single source sample, sequenced in a study of T cell repertoires in cytomegalovirus infection. TCRdb recomputed calls from the reads with MiXCR, one row per CDR3 protein. The sample lists 450,000 to 600,000 distinct CDR3 sequences; 11% were seen once. Sequenced input: PBMCs. The receptors were sampled from a human donor in good health (CMV status not recorded). Some clones in this sample may be carry-over from other donors' samples.

This clonotype occurred many times. The chain employs TRBV12-3 or TRBV12-4 and TRBJ2-7; possibly TRBD1 for D (5 bases). The V end lost 0 bases, the J end lost 3 bases, and 9 bases lay between the germline ends. This CDR3 has 14 residues. The CDR3 DNA sequence: TGTGCCAGCAGTTTAGCGGGTCAGGGCTACGAGCAGTACTTC. Translating it yields CASSLAGQGYEQYF.

This clonotype was observed many times. The genes are TRBV20-1 and TRBJ2-7; 9 bases map to TRBD1. The CDR3 spans 14 residues. V lost 5 bases, J lost 1 base, and 6 bases stayed unmatched. Looked up from germline, CDR1 is DFQATT and CDR2 is SNEGSKA (reference sequence). In nucleotides, the CDR3 is TGCAGTGCTCATAGGACAGGGGCGTCCTACGAGCAGTACTTC. Protein product: CSAHRTGASYEQYF.

This clonotype has at least ten counts. The genes are TRBV4-2 and TRBJ2-2; D ambiguous. The CDR3 extends over 15 amino acids. Germline V gene sequence: CDR1 LGHNA, CDR2 YNFKEQ. V gave up 1 base and J gave up 1 base, with 7 bases separating them. This chain's CDR3 is CASSQGSENTGELFF. CDR3 bases: TGTGCCAGCAGCCAAGGGTCGGAGAACACCGGGGAGCTGTTTTTT.

There are many counts of this clonotype. The chain uses TRBV5-6 and TRBJ2-5, with 7 bases matching TRBD1. V was pared by 3 bases and J by 1 base, with 9 bases of the junction left unmatched. The V gene's germline CDR1 is SGHDT and CDR2 YYEEEE. The CDR3 sequence is 16 residues long. As DNA, the CDR3 is TGTGCCAGCAGCTCCACCCGGACAGGAACCCAAGAGACCCAGTACTTC. The encoded protein is CASSSTRTGTQETQYF.

The genes are TRBV5-4 and TRBJ2-3, with no clear D. The CDR3 is made up of 16 amino acids. CDR1 is SGHNT, CDR2 YYREEE, per germline (reference sequence). V lost 4 bases and J 6 bases, leaving 21 bases between the germline ends. The CDR3 DNA reads as TGTGCCAGCAGCACGAACGGACGTGCAGTTTCGGATACGCAGTATTTT. This gives the protein CASSTNGRAVSDTQYF. Looking up the rest from reference TRBV5-4 and TRBJ2-3 gives the full variable domain: ETGVTQSPTHLIKTRGQQVTLRCSSQSGHNTVSWYQQALGQGPQFIFQYYREEENGRGNFPPRFSGLQFPNYSSELNVNALELDDSALYLCASSTNGRAVSDTQYFGPGTRLTVL.

This clonotype was seen repeatedly, ten times or more. V and J are TRBV12-3 or TRBV12-4 and TRBJ1-5; D not resolved. Deletions cut 2 bases from V and 6 bases from J, with 11 bases between. CDR3 length equals 14 residues. CDR3 protein: CASSLSRVTQPQHF. CDR3 nucleotides: TGTGCCAGCAGTTTAAGCCGGGTAACTCAGCCCCAGCATTTT.

This clonotype was detected ten times or more. The rearrangement uses TRBV7-9 and TRBJ2-5; TRBD1 agrees at 7 bases. The CDR3 extends over 21 amino acids. Per the germline V gene, CDR1 is SEHNR and CDR2 is FQNEAQ (reference sequence). V lost 2 bases, J lost 1 base, and 22 bases stayed unmatched. CDR3: CASSLTTGTLPRDPAQETQYF. CDR3 DNA: TGTGCCAGCAGCTTAACGACAGGGACCCTACCCCGGGACCCCGCCCAAGAGACCCAGTACTTC. Full variable domain (rest looked up from reference TRBV7-9 and TRBJ2-5): DTGVSQNPRHKITKRGQNVTFRCDPISEHNRLYWYRQTLGQGPEFLTYFQNEAQLEKSRLLSDRFSAERPKGSFSTLEIQRTEQGDSAMYLCASSLTTGTLPRDPAQETQYFGPGTRLLVL.

The rearrangement links TRBV15 to TRBJ2-7, with 8 bases identical to TRBD2. This CDR3 spans 15 amino acids. Germline V gives CDR1 LNHNV, CDR2 YYDKDF (reference sequence). The V and J ends lost 1 base and 5 bases, in that order; junction bases with no gene match: 7. As DNA, the CDR3 is TGTGCCACCAGCAGAGGTAGCGGGACGGAAGACGAGCAGTACTTC. Encoded protein: CATSRGSGTEDEQYF.

This clonotype was picked up many times. V is TRBV5-5 and J is TRBJ2-6, with D possibly called TRBD1 or TRBD2 (6 bases each). The CDR3 has 17 amino acids. The V gene's germline CDR1 is SGHKS and CDR2 YYEKEE (reference sequence). Trimming cost V 3 bases and J 0 bases, with 13 bases left between them. CDR3 in amino acids: CASSSAPGASGANVLTF. CDR3 bases: TGTGCCAGCAGCTCAGCGCCGGGGGCCTCTGGGGCCAACGTCCTGACTTTC. Variable domain in full (rest from reference TRBV5-5 and TRBJ2-6): DAGVTQSPTHLIKTRGQQVTLRCSPISGHKSVSWYQQVLGQGPQFIFQYYEKEERGRGNFPDRFSARQFPNYSSELNVNALLLGDSALYLCASSSAPGASGANVLTFGAGSRLTVL.

This clonotype was observed at least ten times. This chain joins TRBV29-1 and TRBJ2-3, with D maybe TRBD1 (5 bases). CDR1 is SQVTM, CDR2 ANQGSEA, per germline. The CDR3 spans 15 residues. The ends were cut back, 6 bases at V and 2 bases at J, with 18 bases in the middle. In nucleotides, the CDR3 is TGCAGCGTCAACTTTCAGGGTGGGCTCACAGATACGCAGTATTTT. Encoded protein: CSVNFQGGLTDTQYF.

This clonotype was seen only a few times. The chain employs TRBV20-1 and TRBJ1-1; maybe TRBD1 (6 bases). The CDR3 consists of 14 residues. From germline, CDR1 is DFQATT and CDR2 SNEGSKA (reference sequence). The germline V and J ends were trimmed by 6 bases and 1 base, with 15 bases remaining between them. CDR3 sequence reads: CSAPRDRTNTEAFF. The CDR3 DNA sequence: TGCAGTGCCCCTCGAGACAGGACGAACACTGAAGCTTTCTTT.

This rearrangement joins TRBV28 to TRBJ1-1, with D unclear. The germline V gene has CDR1 MDHEN and CDR2 SYDVKM. The CDR3 totals 14 residues. The V gene lost 7 bases and the J gene lost 5 bases, with 17 bases spanning the gap. CDR3 amino acids: CASTIWAPRTEAFF. CDR3 DNA: TGTGCCAGCACGATTTGGGCCCCTCGGACTGAAGCTTTCTTT.

The J gene is TRBJ1-2, the V gene TRBV29-1; the D gene is possibly TRBD1 (5 bases). Germline values: CDR1 SQVTM, CDR2 ANQGSEA. Trimming shortened V by 7 bases and J by 4 bases, and 13 bases separated the two germline ends. This CDR3 contains 12 residues. CDR3 nucleotides: TGCAGCGGGGGGGAACAGAGCTATGGCTACACCTTC. Protein product: CSGGEQSYGYTF.

This clonotype was observed at least ten times. The chain joins TRBV24-1 to TRBJ2-7; D remains ambiguous. The ends were cut back, 1 base at V and 1 base at J, with 7 bases in the middle. The CDR3 runs 14 residues. Per the germline V gene, CDR1 is KGHDR and CDR2 is SFDVKD. In nucleotides, the CDR3 is TGTGCCACCAGTGATTTAGCAGATTCCTACGAGCAGTACTTC. Translated, it gives CATSDLADSYEQYF.

This clonotype was counted between two and nine times. The chain recombines TRBV4-1 with TRBJ1-5, with TRBD1 identical over 8 bases. V gave up 3 bases and J gave up 0 bases; unmatched junction bases: 4. The CDR3 is 16 amino acids. Germline V gene data show CDR1 as MGHRA and CDR2 as YSYEKL. This CDR3 is CASSHLTGDSNQPQHF. For the CDR3, the DNA is TGCGCCAGCAGCCACCTGACAGGGGATAGCAATCAGCCCCAGCATTTT.

Only a few counts were recorded for this clonotype. J is TRBJ2-3 and V is TRBV4-2; a possible D gene is TRBD2 (5 bases). From germline, CDR1 is LGHNA and CDR2 YNFKEQ. V lost 0 bases, J lost 0 bases, and 13 bases lay in between. There are 17 residues in the CDR3. CDR3 loop: CASSQEESGLSTDTQYF. The CDR3 DNA reads TGTGCCAGCAGCCAAGAGGAAAGCGGTCTTAGCACAGATACGCAGTATTTT.

This clonotype was detected only a few times. The chain carries TRBV6-5 and TRBJ1-5; 11 bases fit TRBD1. The CDR3 has 15 amino acids. Per germline, CDR1 MNHEY and CDR2 SVGAGI. The V gene end was trimmed by 6 bases and the J gene end by 7 bases; junction bases not matched to a gene: 8. CDR3 bases: TGTGCCAGCAGCCCCGGACAGGGGGCCTGGCAGCCCCAGCATTTT. Translating gives CASSPGQGAWQPQHF.

This clonotype showed up many times. This chain uses TRBV7-2 with TRBJ2-2, with 14 bases identical to TRBD2. CDR1 is SGHTA and CDR2 is FQGNSA in the germline V gene. This CDR3 spans 18 amino acids. V lost 4 bases to trimming and J lost 7 bases; unmatched junction nucleotides: 11. Written as DNA, the CDR3 is TGTGCCAGCAGCTCCTTTCCGACTAGCGGGAGGGTCAACGGGGAGCTGTTTTTT. This sequence encodes CASSSFPTSGRVNGELFF.

The V call is TRBV3-1, the J call TRBJ2-3, with TRBD2 identical over 10 bases. CDR1 LGHDT and CDR2 YNNKEL come from the germline V gene (reference sequence). The V segment lost 5 bases and the J segment 1 base; nucleotides outside the gene matches: 15. The CDR3 spans 19 residues. The CDR3 sequence is CASSAELGLGTSGTDTQYF. CDR3 nucleotides: TGTGCCAGCAGCGCAGAGCTGGGCCTTGGGACTAGCGGCACAGATACGCAGTATTTT.

V is TRBV18 and J is TRBJ2-7; D is uncertain. V lost 6 bases, J lost 3 bases, and 18 bases lay in between. The germline V gene has CDR1 KGHSH and CDR2 LQKENI. CDR3 size: 15 residues. The CDR3 here is CASSRLGIVNYEQYF. The CDR3 DNA sequence: TGTGCCAGCTCCCGACTGGGAATAGTGAACTACGAGCAGTACTTC.

This clonotype was seen at least ten times. The V and J genes are TRBV5-8 and TRBJ2-7; TRBD1 matches at 8 bases. The CDR3 is made up of 16 amino acids. Germline CDR1 SGHTS, CDR2 YDEGEE. With 4 bases clipped from V and 1 base from J, the junction kept 10 bases outside the gene matches. Here the CDR3 DNA reads TGTGCCAGCAGCAAACTGACAGGGGCGAGATCCTACGAGCAGTACTTC. Encoded protein: CASSKLTGARSYEQYF.

There are many counts of this clonotype. J is TRBJ2-2 and V is TRBV3-1, with no clear D. The germline V gene encodes CDR1 LGHDT and CDR2 YNNKEL (reference sequence). CDR3 length: 19 amino acids. The V and J ends lost 0 bases and 0 bases respectively, with 17 bases between them. DNA of the CDR3: TGTGCCAGCAGCCAAGATTGGCGTATAGGCAGCTCGAACACCGGGGAGCTGTTTTTT. Protein sequence: CASSQDWRIGSSNTGELFF.

This clonotype was picked up a small number of times. The chain uses TRBV5-4 and TRBJ1-1; D not resolved. This CDR3 has 14 residues. Germline values: CDR1 SGHNT, CDR2 YYREEE (reference sequence). Trimming shortened V by 4 bases and J by 1 base, and 11 bases separated the two germline ends. CDR3 loop: CASSTPRTNTEAFF. CDR3 DNA sequence: TGTGCCAGCAGCACACCTAGGACGAACACTGAAGCTTTCTTT.

This clonotype was seen a few times. The rearrangement joins TRBV20-1 to TRBJ2-2; perhaps TRBD2 as D (6 bases). The CDR3 extends over 14 amino acids. Trimming took 5 bases from V and 0 from J, leaving 10 bases between them. Germline values: CDR1 DFQATT, CDR2 SNEGSKA (reference sequence). CDR3 DNA sequence: TGCAGTGCTTTCGGGGGAGCGAACACCGGGGAGCTGTTTTTT. It yields the protein CSAFGGANTGELFF.

With respect to this clonotype: This could be a read error, since a much larger clone is one nucleotide away. The chain employs TRBV20-1 and TRBJ2-7; D remains ambiguous. The CDR3 runs 13 residues. Germline CDR1 and CDR2: DFQATT and SNEGSKA (reference sequence). The CDR3 DNA follows: TGCAGCGCGGAACAAACTCTCTCCTACGAGCAGTACTTC. It translates to CSAEQTLSYEQYF.

The rearrangement joins TRBV19 to TRBJ2-5; D gene ambiguous. Germline assignment: CDR1 LNHDA and CDR2 SQIVND (reference sequence). The CDR3 is 13 residues long. CDR3 sequence: CPQRRTPQETQYF. CDR3 nucleotide sequence: TGTCCACAGAGGCGGACCCCCCAAGAGACCCAGTACTTC.

This clonotype has just a few counts. The gene calls are TRBV4-2 and TRBJ1-5, with 7 bases fitting TRBD1. The CDR3 contains 14 residues. The germline gives CDR1 LGHNA, CDR2 YNFKEQ. J gave up 5 bases and V 1 base, and 2 bases lay outside the gene matches. CDR3 amino acids: CASSQATGDQPQHF. Here the CDR3 DNA reads TGTGCCAGCAGCCAAGCCACAGGGGATCAGCCCCAGCATTTT.

This clonotype showed up many times. This rearrangement joins TRBV7-2 to TRBJ2-7; no definite D call. This CDR3 region has 13 residues. V shed 4 bases and J shed 2 bases, with 9 bases lying between them. The germline V gene has CDR1 SGHTA and CDR2 FQGNSA. CDR3 bases: TGTGCCAGCAGCTCGACTGACCCCTACGAGCAGTACTTC. Protein sequence: CASSSTDPYEQYF.

This clonotype appeared a few times. V and J are TRBV27 and TRBJ2-3; 7 positions match TRBD2. Germline-derived CDR1 and CDR2 are MNHEY and SMNVEV (reference sequence). The CDR3 extends over 15 amino acids. Trimming cost V 8 bases and J 1 base; bases outside gene matches: 9. CDR3 residues: CASAGAGEGTDTQYF. The CDR3 DNA sequence: TGTGCCAGCGCTGGGGCGGGGGAAGGCACAGATACGCAGTATTTT.

This clonotype was detected many times. This sequence joins TRBV10-3 and TRBJ2-2, with D perhaps given as TRBD1 or TRBD2 (6 bases each). The V gene lost 10 bases and the J gene lost 2 bases, with 14 bases spanning the gap. Germline CDR1 ENHRY, CDR2 SYGVKD. The CDR3 length is 14 residues. The CDR3 DNA is TGTGCCACCGGGGGCGTCTACAACACCGGGGAGCTGTTTTTT. Protein: CATGGVYNTGELFF.

This clonotype was recorded many times. The V call is TRBV11-2, the J call TRBJ2-3; possibly TRBD2 for D (7 bases). V was shortened by 0 bases and J by 2 bases, with 27 bases between the two germline ends. This CDR3 is 21 amino acids long. Germline CDR1 is SGHAT and CDR2 is FQNNGV. CDR3 DNA sequence: TGTGCCAGCAGCTTAGATCTTTCAGTCGCGAGAGGCGGGGGCCCCACAGATACGCAGTATTTT. Its protein product is CASSLDLSVARGGGPTDTQYF.